This T cell receptor beta chain was identified in a study of T cells after yellow fever vaccination (dated by TCRdb to the late 2010s). At the level of the whole study: The SMART-Seq v4 Ultra Low Input RNA kit was used to prepare libraries from fractions with low cell numbers. To follow T-cell clones before and after both primary and booster YFV17D yellow fever vaccination, bulk TCR alpha and beta repertoires underwent longitudinal sequencing. Two healthy male donors made up the cohort, one aged 18 to 29 years and the other aged 30 to 39 years. Blood was collected at multiple timepoints before and after primary and secondary immunization, and bulk PBMC replicates and cell subsets were isolated. The research as a whole found: A small fraction of clonotypes showed up in both the CD4 and CD8 compartments, probably as a result of convergent recombination. The secondary T-cell response was found to be weaker but faster than the primary response, with a peak reached on day 5 rather than on day 15. Because abundant contaminating clonotypes from the bulk population could be contained in FACS-sorted repertoires, computational filtering was required. After the booster, most of the clones that had expanded following primary vaccination were detected again (approximately 95% of CD4 and 80% to 90% of CD8), which suggests that memory was broadly maintained. Because the study included only a couple of donors, the extent to which the findings can be generalized is limited.

The germline V gene gives CDR1 as SGHTA and CDR2 as FQGNSA. Reading from cysteine to phenylalanine, the CDR3 counts 13 amino acids. The only DNA kept is the CDR3, 39 bases in frame from the first base. V was cut back by 4 bases and J by 3 bases, leaving a gap of 7 bases between them. This clonotype was counted a few times. Its antigen target is currently unknown. The record has no base qualities; no much larger clone is one base away. The sample's treatment or condition label, decoded: live attenuated yellow fever vaccine strain. A standard Ficoll-Paque protocol was used to isolate PBMCs from peripheral blood. CD4 and CD8 T-cell fractions were isolated with Dynabeads CD4 and CD8 positive selection kits. RNA was extracted with TriZol from bulk PBMCs, CD4 and CD8 fractions, and dextramer-positive and dextramer-negative fractions. TCR cDNA was synthesized by 5'RACE template switching, which introduced a universal primer site and unique molecular identifiers. Priming for cDNA synthesis came from both the TCR alpha and TCR beta constant segments. Library amplification used two PCR steps, and the second PCR step added sample barcodes and sequencing adapters. Sequencing of libraries was performed on Illumina HiSeq 2500 (2x100 bp) or NovaSeq (2x150 bp). Regarding the original processing steps: Demultiplexing of reads and collapsing into UMI consensus sequences were performed with MIGEC, and V(D)J alignment was carried out with MiXCR. Using edgeR on replicate PBMC samples, clonotypes were called vaccine-responding if FDR was below 0.01 and the log2 fold change was above 5 up to day 15. Each bulk clonotype was labeled CD4 or CD8 based on which sequenced repertoire, CD4 or CD8, contained the clonotype at higher abundance. The public reads were quality trimmed at Q25 with fastp and then assembled into clones with MiXCR by TCRdb, keeping productive beta chains. Entries that share a CDR3 protein sequence are merged under the most common genes and DNA. For this entry, the V and J calls and clone size follow TCRdb and not the study's own pipeline. The sample has 200,000 to 300,000 distinct CDR3 sequences on record, 6.5% to 8.5% of them singletons. Clones ranked in the top ten supply around 0.9% of the sample.

Sequences were derived from CD4+ T cells sorted from PBMCs, sampled 15 days after the yellow fever booster vaccination. The clonotype was recovered from a man under 40 who received the YFV17D yellow fever vaccine. The rearrangement joined TRBV7-2 to TRBJ1-5; the D segment cannot be called with confidence. The base sequence is TGTGCCAGCAGCTGGGGTACCAATCAGCCCCAGCATTTT. Its amino acids are CASSWGTNQPQHF.